This T cell receptor beta chain was captured by sequencing in a study of T-cell reconstitution after alpha-beta-depleted transplantation in children. Germline trimming cut 3 bases from V and 1 base from J; bases unmatched to any gene: 12. This CDR3 comprises 18 residues. Germline lookup yields CDR1 WSHSY and CDR2 SAAADI. Unique molecular identifiers were incorporated during preparation of the TCRbeta library. TCRdb itself ran the PCR reads through MiXCR, one entry per CDR3 protein. The profile covers over 200,000 distinct CDR3 sequences, with roughly a tenth appearing a single time and roughly 27% taken by the ten largest. General study findings and limits: Recipient T cells and thymic progenitors that survived gave rise to the high TCRbeta diversity observed at day 60 in some patients. One year post-transplant, T-cell counts and diversity were largely derived from T cells produced anew.

This clonotype was counted many times. The target antigen is unknown. The clonotype comes from a child less than two years old with acute myeloid leukemia, due to receive a stem cell transplant. This sequence joins TRBV10-2 and TRBJ1-5, with 7 positions matching TRBD1. This material consisted of PBMCs, taken before TCRalphabeta/CD19-depleted stem cell transplant. The CDR3 is CASSDPPGQAKSNQPQHF. Written as DNA, the CDR3 is TGCGCCAGCAGTGACCCTCCCGGACAGGCAAAGAGCAATCAGCCCCAGCATTTT.